A selection of T cell receptor beta chains follows, all from one sample in a study of T-cell memory formation after mild COVID-19. In TCRdb, the 5' RACE reads were re-called with MiXCR into one record per CDR3 protein. The repertoire consists of around 440,000 distinct CDR3 sequences, with about 20% occurring once and the leading ten covering 9% to 15%. The sample was PBMCs or a T cell subset sorted from them (not recorded which). The receptors shown here come from an adult woman who had mild COVID-19 (a few samples of this study predate the infection). Cell type and time point are not known. CDR3s include the opening cysteine and the closing phenylalanine or tryptophan.

>TRBV9
CASSVGDLAALHF
>TRBV12-3/TRBV12-4
CASRYRQGRSPLHF
>TRBV29-1
CSVRPDLDQPQHF
>TRBV6-4
CASSDFYNSPLHF
>TRBV4-3
CASSQGTSGQETQYF
>TRBV15
CATSRDWRGVEQFF
>TRBV12-3/TRBV12-4
CASSPGEQFF
>TRBV20-1
CSLRLPMNTEAFF
>TRBV5-1
CASKLLAEEQFF
>TRBV7-2
CASSLGRRQNTGELFF
>TRBV5-4
CASSWGGQSPEAFF
>TRBV10-3
CAISDWQFQETQYF
>TRBV9
CASSVESGTSTDTQYF
>TRBV9
CASSENRDASSGANVLTF
>TRBV9
CASSAGDRADTQYF